This T cell receptor (beta chain) was profiled in a study of blood T cells in healthy people across ages. Germline V CDR1 and CDR2: MGHRA, YSYEKL. V shed 1 base and J shed 5 bases, with 20 bases lying between them. The CDR3 totals 17 residues. Primed by a sample-barcoded 5' primer and a J-beta primer mix, a second PCR proceeded for roughly 6 to 12 cycles. Via MiXCR, TCRdb re-called the 5' RACE reads, giving one row per CDR3 protein. Of 980,000 or so distinct CDR3 sequences in the sample, about 44% are singletons; the top ten hold 13%. This sequence joins TRBV4-1 and TRBJ1-2; D may be TRBD1 (6 bases). Sequences were obtained from blood. The clonotype was recovered from a young man in good health. CDR3 DNA: TGCGCCAGCAGCCAAGGTTCCGAGTCGGGGGCCCGGTATGGCTACACCTTC. This codes for CASSQGSESGARYGYTF.